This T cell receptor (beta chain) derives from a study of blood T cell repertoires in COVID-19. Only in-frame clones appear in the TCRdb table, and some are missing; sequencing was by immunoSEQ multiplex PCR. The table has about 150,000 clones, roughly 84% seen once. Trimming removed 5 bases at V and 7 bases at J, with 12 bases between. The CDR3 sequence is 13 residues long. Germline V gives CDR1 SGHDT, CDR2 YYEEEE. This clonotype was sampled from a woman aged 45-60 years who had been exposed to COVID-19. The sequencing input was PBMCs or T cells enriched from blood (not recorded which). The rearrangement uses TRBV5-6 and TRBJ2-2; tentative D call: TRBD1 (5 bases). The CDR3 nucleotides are TGTGCCAGCAGGGGGCGATTCGTCGGGGAGCTGTTTTTT. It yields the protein CASRGRFVGELFF.